Listed below are T cell receptor beta chains from one sample, sequenced in a study of memory CD4+ T cells and cytomegalovirus serostatus. Produced via immunoSEQ multiplex PCR; TCRdb's table is partial and in-frame only. The sample lists about 52,000 clones, 60% to 85% occurring once. Sample: memory CD4+ T cells from blood. The receptors were sampled from an adult in good health and CMV-seropositive. CDR3s leave out the opening cysteine and the closing phenylalanine or tryptophan. Each record gives: V gene, J gene, CDR3 protein.

>TRBV5-5|TRBJ2-7
ASSLDGHSYEQY
>TRBV30|TRBJ1-6
AWSGTGVYSPLH
>TRBV27|TRBJ2-3
ASRMGKPETDTQY
>TRBV4-1|TRBJ1-4
ASSQVGSGEKLF
>TRBV25-1|TRBJ1-2
ASSSGFTGRYGYT
>TRBV7-2|TRBJ1-2
ASSYGDGITGYT
>TRBV7-3|TRBJ2-7
ASSPGTGGEQY
>TRBV7-7|TRBJ2-3
ASSLDGRASDTQY
>TRBV14|TRBJ1-1
ASSQVSGAEAF
>TRBV5-1|TRBJ2-1
ASSSESSNLAGRQGEQF
>TRBV11-2|TRBJ1-2
ASSSREVGYT
>TRBV5-5|TRBJ1-4
ASSLGTFRGKRGEKLF
>TRBV5-6|TRBJ1-2
ASSLDYGYT
>TRBV7-2|TRBJ2-3
ASSPDRGSTDTQY
>TRBV15|TRBJ2-7
ATSRGQGAYEQY
>TRBV4-1|TRBJ2-1
ASSQEGQGNPYDEQF
>TRBV7-2|TRBJ1-1
ASSRDWQNTEAF
>TRBV2|TRBJ2-3
ASSESASGREGGDTQY
>TRBV5-1|TRBJ2-3
ASSPRTLETDTQY
>TRBV29-1|.
SVGNRGLSDEQY
>TRBV7-8|TRBJ1-6
ASSLPGQGIRSYNSPLH
>TRBV19|TRBJ1-1
ASAWAAQAF
>TRBV30|TRBJ2-5
AWSDRSRVRETQY
>TRBV5-1|TRBJ1-1
ASSPEGAGAF
>TRBV27|TRBJ1-6
ASSLGGGNSPLH
>TRBV9|TRBJ1-2
ASSESGTGLGYT
>TRBV9|TRBJ2-3
ASSREVAGGTDTQY
>TRBV14|TRBJ1-6
ASSQLNNSPLH
>TRBV29-1|TRBJ2-7
SVQLGGTPPYEQY
>TRBV5-4|TRBJ2-3
ASSYWGNTQY
>TRBV19|TRBJ1-5
ASSIWGQPQH
>TRBV6-1|TRBJ1-3
ASNKGQGSGNTIY
>TRBV7-6|TRBJ2-1
ASSSQREQF
>TRBV11-2|TRBJ2-1
ASSLGPEQF
>TRBV7-8|TRBJ2-1
ASSSQGRAGNEQF
>TRBV19|TRBJ1-5
ASSIRAGTNQPQH
>TRBV29-1|TRBJ2-5
SVGDWDFQETQY
>TRBV7-7|TRBJ2-5
ASSLSTGYMETQY
>TRBV11-3|TRBJ2-1
ASSLVAGGNEQF
>TRBV7-2|TRBJ2-5
ASSLGAGGGETQY
>TRBV5-1|TRBJ2-1
ASSLAGTSGSDEQF
>TRBV18|TRBJ2-1
ASSPPGTGMGEQF
>TRBV28|TRBJ2-7
ASSFLTWDRGYEQY
>TRBV15|TRBJ1-5
ATSREWEQNQPQH
>TRBV11-2|TRBJ2-3
ASSLGGDTQY
>TRBV7-2|TRBJ2-5
ASSSQGGGETQY